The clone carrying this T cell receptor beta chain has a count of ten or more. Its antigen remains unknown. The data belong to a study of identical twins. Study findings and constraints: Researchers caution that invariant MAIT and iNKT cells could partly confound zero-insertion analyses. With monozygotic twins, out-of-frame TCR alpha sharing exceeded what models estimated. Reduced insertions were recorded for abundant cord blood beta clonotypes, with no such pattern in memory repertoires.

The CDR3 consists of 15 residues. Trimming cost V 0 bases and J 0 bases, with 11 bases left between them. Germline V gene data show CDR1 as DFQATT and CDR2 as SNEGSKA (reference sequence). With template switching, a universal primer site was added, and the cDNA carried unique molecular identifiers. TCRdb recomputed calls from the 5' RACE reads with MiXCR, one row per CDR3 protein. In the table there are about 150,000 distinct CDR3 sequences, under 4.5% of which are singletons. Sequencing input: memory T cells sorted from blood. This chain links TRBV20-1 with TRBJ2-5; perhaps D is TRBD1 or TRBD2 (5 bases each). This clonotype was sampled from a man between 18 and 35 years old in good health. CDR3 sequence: CSARDVGEHQETQYF. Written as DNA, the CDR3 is TGCAGTGCTAGAGATGTGGGGGAGCACCAAGAGACCCAGTACTTC.